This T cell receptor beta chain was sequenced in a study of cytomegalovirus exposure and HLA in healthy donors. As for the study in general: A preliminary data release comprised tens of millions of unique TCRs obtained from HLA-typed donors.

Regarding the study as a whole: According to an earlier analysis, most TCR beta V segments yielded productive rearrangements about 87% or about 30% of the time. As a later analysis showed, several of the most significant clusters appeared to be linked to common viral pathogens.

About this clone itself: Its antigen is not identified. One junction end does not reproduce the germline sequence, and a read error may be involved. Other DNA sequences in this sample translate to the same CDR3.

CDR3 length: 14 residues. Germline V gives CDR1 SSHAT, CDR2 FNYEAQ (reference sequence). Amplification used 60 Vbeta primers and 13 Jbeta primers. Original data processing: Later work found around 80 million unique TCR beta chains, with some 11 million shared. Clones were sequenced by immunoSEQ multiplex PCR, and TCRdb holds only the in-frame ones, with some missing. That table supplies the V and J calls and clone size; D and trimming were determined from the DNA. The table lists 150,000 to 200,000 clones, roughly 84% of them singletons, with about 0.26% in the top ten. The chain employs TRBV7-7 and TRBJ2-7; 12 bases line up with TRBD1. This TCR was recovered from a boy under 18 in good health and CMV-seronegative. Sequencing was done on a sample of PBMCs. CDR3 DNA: TGTGCTAGCAGCTCCCGGGACAGGGGGCGCGAGCAGTACTTC. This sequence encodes CASSSRDRGREQYF.